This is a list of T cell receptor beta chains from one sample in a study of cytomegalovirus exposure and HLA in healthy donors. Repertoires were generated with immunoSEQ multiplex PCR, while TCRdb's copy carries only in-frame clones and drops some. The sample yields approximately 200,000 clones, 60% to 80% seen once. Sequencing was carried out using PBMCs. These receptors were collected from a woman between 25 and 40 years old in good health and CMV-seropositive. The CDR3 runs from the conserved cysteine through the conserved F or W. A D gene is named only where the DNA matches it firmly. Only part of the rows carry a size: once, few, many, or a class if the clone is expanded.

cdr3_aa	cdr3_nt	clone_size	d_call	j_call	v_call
CATMRGGQHNYGYTF	TGTGCCACCATGCGCGGAGGACAGCACAACTATGGCTACACCTTC	-	-	TRBJ1-2	TRBV19
CASSYSGGSNYGYTF	TGTGCCAGCAGTTACTCTGGGGGGTCTAACTATGGCTACACCTTC	few	-	TRBJ1-2	TRBV6-5
CASSQDPSGTYEQYF	TGCGCCAGCAGCCAAGACCCTAGCGGCACCTACGAGCAGTACTTC	-	TRBD2	TRBJ2-7	TRBV4-1
CASSRTGNTEAFF	TGTGCCAGCTCAAGGACAGGGAACACTGAAGCTTTCTTT	-	TRBD1	TRBJ1-1	TRBV27
CASSSHPLAGGPDEQYF	TGTGCCAGCAGCTCACATCCACTAGCGGGAGGGCCAGACGAGCAGTACTTC	-	TRBD2	TRBJ2-7	TRBV5-8
CASSYTGGARNTEAFF	TGCGCCAGCAGCTATACAGGGGGCGCGAGGAACACTGAAGCTTTCTTT	few	TRBD1	TRBJ1-1	TRBV5-1
CASSLLAGGGNEQFF	TGTGCCAGCAGTTTACTAGCGGGAGGTGGTAATGAGCAGTTCTTC	-	TRBD2	TRBJ2-1	TRBV7-7
CASSSGQGYYEQYF	TGTGCCAGCAGCTCAGGACAGGGCTACTACGAGCAGTACTTC	-	TRBD1	TRBJ2-7	TRBV5-6
CASSHAGQGNQPQHF	TGCGCCAGCAGCCACGCGGGACAGGGAAATCAGCCCCAGCATTTT	-	TRBD1	TRBJ1-5	TRBV4-1
CASSPPPGQGIYEQYF	TGCGCCAGCAGCCCCCCACCGGGACAGGGGATCTACGAGCAGTACTTC	-	TRBD1	TRBJ2-7	TRBV4-1
CASSPSGSQYNEQFF	TGTGCCAGCAGTCCTAGCGGGTCGCAGTACAATGAGCAGTTCTTC	-	TRBD2	TRBJ2-1	TRBV9
CASSGGGGRREQYF	TGTGCCAGCAGCGGGGGAGGGGGGAGGAGGGAGCAGTACTTC	-	-	TRBJ2-7	TRBV5-5
CASSRDRSGSRRYF	TGTGCCAGCAGCAGAGACAGGAGTGGGTCCCGTCGGTACTTC	-	-	TRBJ2-7	TRBV7-2
CASNTGVNGYTF	TGTGCCAGCAACACAGGGGTGAATGGCTACACCTTC	-	TRBD1	TRBJ1-2	TRBV4-2
CASSPPLAVSSYNEQFF	TGTGCCAGCTCACCACCGTTAGCGGTGAGCTCCTACAATGAGCAGTTCTTC	few	-	TRBJ2-1	TRBV18
CASSILAGSEQFF	TGTGCCAGTAGTATTCTAGCGGGATCTGAGCAGTTCTTC	-	TRBD2	TRBJ2-1	TRBV19
CASSQDDRGYYEQYF	TGCGCCAGCAGCCAAGATGACAGGGGTTACTACGAGCAGTACTTC	-	TRBD1	TRBJ2-7	TRBV4-1
CASSGTGTQETQYF	TGCGCCAGCAGTGGGACAGGGACGCAAGAGACCCAGTACTTC	-	TRBD1	TRBJ2-5	TRBV10-2
CASSIGGVAKNIQYF	TGTGCCAGTAGTATAGGGGGGGTAGCCAAAAACATTCAGTACTTC	-	-	TRBJ2-4	TRBV19
CASSLGVANTGELFF	TGTGCCAGCAGTCTGGGAGTTGCGAACACCGGGGAGCTGTTTTTT	-	-	TRBJ2-2	TRBV6-1
CASSPGGAGYGYAF	TGTGCCAGCAGTCCCGGCGGGGCGGGCTATGGCTACGCCTTC	-	-	TRBJ1-2	TRBV27
CASSLREGRQRAGVTQYF	TGTGCCAGCAGCTTGAGGGAGGGAAGACAGCGGGCGGGTGTGACCCAGTACTTC	-	TRBD2	TRBJ2-5	TRBV5-8
CSVDRGTYNEQFF	TGCAGCGTCGACAGGGGAACCTACAATGAGCAGTTCTTC	once	TRBD1	TRBJ2-1	TRBV29-1
CASSPARNEQFF	TGTGCCAGCAGTCCTGCTAGGAATGAGCAGTTCTTC	-	-	TRBJ2-1	TRBV28
CASSLVRGLYNEQFF	TGTGCCAGCAGCTTGGTGCGGGGGCTCTACAATGAGCAGTTCTTC	-	-	TRBJ2-1	TRBV5-6
CASSQTGGPEKLFF	TGTGCCAGCAGTCAGACAGGAGGCCCTGAAAAACTGTTTTTT	-	-	TRBJ1-4	TRBV6-5
CASSDWTGKDEQYF	TGTGCCAGTAGTGATTGGACAGGGAAGGACGAGCAGTACTTC	-	TRBD1	TRBJ2-7	TRBV19
CASALGDNEQFF	TGTGCTAGTGCCTTGGGCGACAATGAGCAGTTCTTC	-	-	TRBJ2-1	TRBV12-5
CASSLQGSEQYF	TGTGCCAGCAGTTTACAGGGCTCCGAGCAGTACTTC	-	-	TRBJ2-7	TRBV6-5
CASSPLAGVTDTQYF	TGTGCCAGCAGTCCCCTAGCGGGAGTGACAGATACGCAGTATTTT	few	TRBD2	TRBJ2-3	TRBV2
CASKYAVLGTDTQYF	TGTGCCAGTAAATATGCGGTCCTAGGCACAGATACGCAGTATTTT	few	-	TRBJ2-3	TRBV19
CASSLDGPDNQPQHF	TGCGCCAGCAGCTTGGATGGCCCCGACAATCAGCCCCAGCATTTT	-	-	TRBJ1-5	TRBV5-1
CASRTGTADYYSNQPQHF	TGTGCCAGCAGGACCGGGACAGCCGATTATTATAGCAATCAGCCCCAGCATTTT	once	TRBD1	TRBJ1-5	TRBV28
CASNPGTPFSNQPQHF	TGTGCCAGCAACCCCGGGACACCCTTTAGCAATCAGCCCCAGCATTTT	-	-	TRBJ1-5	TRBV6-6
CASSLGDQPQHF	TGTGCCAGTAGCCTGGGCGATCAGCCCCAGCATTTT	-	-	TRBJ1-5	TRBV19
CASSSDITSYEQYF	TGTGCCAGCAGCTCAGACATAACCTCCTACGAGCAGTACTTC	-	-	TRBJ2-7	TRBV7-9
CASSHHSGNTIYF	TGTGCCAGCAGCCATCACTCTGGAAACACCATATATTTT	-	-	TRBJ1-3	TRBV28
CASSSRDRFHSGANVLTF	TGTGCCAGTAGTTCCCGGGACAGGTTCCACTCTGGGGCCAACGTCCTGACTTTC	-	TRBD1	TRBJ2-6	TRBV19
CASSQDASGRPSYEQYF	TGTGCCAGCAGCCAAGATGCCAGCGGGAGGCCCTCCTACGAGCAGTACTTC	few	TRBD2	TRBJ2-7	TRBV4-2
CASSFGAKEQYF	TGTGCCAGCAGCTTTGGGGCGAAGGAGCAGTACTTC	-	-	TRBJ2-7	TRBV11-2
CASSAGFEQYF	TGTGCCAGCAGCGCGGGATTCGAGCAGTACTTC	-	-	TRBJ2-7	TRBV9
CASSIGQGLAKNIQYF	TGTGCCAGTAGTATAGGACAGGGCTTAGCCAAAAACATTCAGTACTTC	-	TRBD1	TRBJ2-4	TRBV19
CASGGPDGELFF	TGTGCCTCGGGAGGGCCCGACGGGGAGCTGTTTTTT	-	TRBD2	TRBJ2-2	TRBV6-5
CASSQAGGHEQYF	TGCGCCAGCAGCCAAGCTGGAGGCCACGAGCAGTACTTC	-	-	TRBJ2-7	TRBV4-1
CATDSGSTDTQYF	TGTGCCACCGACAGCGGGAGTACAGATACGCAGTATTTT	-	TRBD2	TRBJ2-3	TRBV15
CASSLGGLREQYF	TGTGCCAGCAGCTTGGGCGGGCTACGGGAGCAGTACTTC	-	-	TRBJ2-7	TRBV5-6
CASSLLSTGDGYGYTF	TGCGCCAGCAGCTTACTCTCCACAGGGGACGGATATGGCTACACCTTC	-	TRBD1	TRBJ1-2	TRBV5-1
CASSGTAYYEQYF	TGTGCCAGCAGTGGGACAGCCTACTACGAGCAGTACTTC	-	-	TRBJ2-7	TRBV2
CASTKLGYNEQFF	TGTGCCAGCACCAAACTAGGCTACAATGAGCAGTTCTTC	-	-	TRBJ2-1	TRBV6-5